This TCR beta chain is drawn from a study of technical replicates of blood from several donors. Germline CDR1 and CDR2: MNHNY and SVGAGI (reference sequence). V lost 4 bases to trimming and J lost 1 base; unmatched junction nucleotides: 3. CDR3 size: 16 residues. Repertoires were generated with immunoSEQ multiplex PCR, while TCRdb's copy carries only in-frame clones and drops some. The data show about 89,000 clones, about 93% seen once. This chain joins TRBV6-6 and TRBJ1-5; 11 nucleotides agree with TRBD1. The clonotype comes from a human donor in good health. The sequenced sample was T cells isolated from PBMCs. The CDR3 DNA is TGTGCCAGCAGTTTCGGGACAGGGGGAAGCAATCAGCCCCAGCATTTT. As protein: CASSFGTGGSNQPQHF.